A selection of T cell receptor beta chains follows, all from one sample in a study of long-term antiretroviral therapy in people with HIV. Sequenced by immunoSEQ multiplex PCR; TCRdb stores in-frame clones only, minus some. The table includes about 31,000 clones, about nine tenths detected once. The sample consisted of unsorted PBMCs, taken about 5.3 years after starting antiretroviral therapy. Every receptor here comes from a woman between 35 and 50 years old with HIV. Each CDR3 is given with its conserved first and last residue. The D gene is left open where the match is weak. Rows may omit the clone size; those that give it use once, few, many or a size class.

>-|TRBV10-2|12|-|TRBJ2-1
TGCGCCAGCAGTGATCGGAAGAATGAGCAGTTCTTC
CASSDRKNEQFF
>-|TRBV9|14|-|TRBJ2-6
TGTGCCAGCAGCGTAGCAACTGGGGCCAACGTCCTGACTTTC
CASSVATGANVLTF
>TRBD2|TRBV5-1|17|-|TRBJ2-2
TGCGCCAGCGGCCTAGTTGGGACTAGCCCTCTGCCCGGGGAGCTGTTTTTT
CASGLVGTSPLPGELFF
>TRBD1|TRBV4-1|14|-|TRBJ2-1
TGCGCCAGCGAGGACAGGGTCTCCTACAATGAGCAGTTCTTC
CASEDRVSYNEQFF
>-|TRBV4-1|16|once|TRBJ2-3
TGCGCCAGCAGCCAAGCTAACATGGGATTCACAGATACGCAGTATTTT
CASSQANMGFTDTQYF
>-|TRBV6-5|15|-|TRBJ2-1
TGTGCCAGCAGTACAAGGGGTGGGTCCTACAATGAGCAGTTCTTC
CASSTRGGSYNEQFF
>-|TRBV28|15|-|TRBJ1-5
TGTGCCAGCAGTTCCCGCAACAGGGACAATCAGCCCCAGCATTTT
CASSSRNRDNQPQHF
>TRBD2|TRBV7-9|15|-|TRBJ2-3
TGTGCCAGCAGGTGGGGACTAGCCCTGGCAGATACGCAGTATTTT
CASRWGLALADTQYF
>TRBD1|TRBV25-1|14|-|TRBJ2-1
TGTGCCAGCACTACAGGGGGCTCCTACAATGAGCAGTTCTTC
CASTTGGSYNEQFF
>TRBD2|TRBV7-9|15|-|TRBJ2-5
TGTGCCAGCAGCTCCGGGCGGGGGGGCGTGGAGACCCAGTACTTC
CASSSGRGGVETQYF
>-|TRBV7-9|14|-|TRBJ1-2
TGTGCCAGCAGCCCCGAGGGCGGGACGGAGGCCTACACCTTC
CASSPEGGTEAYTF
>-|TRBV7-9|14|-|TRBJ2-7
TGTGCCAGCAGCTTAAATTCGGGGGCGGGTGAGCAGTACTTC
CASSLNSGAGEQYF
>-|TRBV6-5|13|-|TRBJ2-7
TGTGCCAGCAGTTACGACGGAGGATACGAGCAGTACTTC
CASSYDGGYEQYF
>TRBD1|TRBV10-1|14|-|TRBJ2-2
TGCGCCAGCAGCCGGGACAGGCGCACCGGGGAGCTGTTTTTT
CASSRDRRTGELFF
>-|TRBV19|14|few|TRBJ2-1
TGTGCCAGTATGTCGGGAAGTTGGCGCAATGAGCAGTTCTTC
CASMSGSWRNEQFF
>TRBD2|TRBV5-1|16|once|TRBJ2-3
TGCGCCAGCAGCCCGGAGGCTAGCGGAGGCGGGGATACGCAGTATTTT
CASSPEASGGGDTQYF
>-|TRBV4-3|14|-|TRBJ2-7
TGCGCCAGCAGCCAAGGCGGCAGCTCCTACGAGCAGTACTTC
CASSQGGSSYEQYF
>-|TRBV15|17|-|TRBJ2-5
TGTGCCACCAGGGAGTTCACGGGGGCGATCACCCAAGAGACCCAGTACTTC
CATREFTGAITQETQYF
>-|TRBV7-6|14|-|TRBJ2-5
TGTGCCAGCAGCCTAGAAGTCGGCCAAGAGACCCAGTACTTC
CASSLEVGQETQYF
>-|TRBV27|14|-|TRBJ1-2
TGTGCCAGCAGTTTATCGGCGGGGCCCTATGGCTACACCTTC
CASSLSAGPYGYTF
>-|TRBV9|15|-|TRBJ2-3
TGTGCCAGCAGCCGAGCAGTGGCTAGCACAGATACGCAGTATTTT
CASSRAVASTDTQYF
>-|TRBV25-1|12|-|TRBJ2-3
TGTGCCAGCAGCTTCAACCGGGATACGCAGTATTTT
CASSFNRDTQYF
>TRBD1|TRBV2|14|-|TRBJ2-7
TGTGCCAGCATCGGGACAGAAGAAGCCTACGAGCAGTACTTC
CASIGTEEAYEQYF
>-|TRBV30|12|-|TRBJ1-1
TGTGCCTGGAGCCTTATGAACACTGAAGCTTTCTTT
CAWSLMNTEAFF
>-|TRBV11-3|13|-|TRBJ2-7
TGTGCCAGCAGCACGGGACTGAACTACGAGCAGTACTTC
CASSTGLNYEQYF
>-|TRBV25-1|9|-|TRBJ2-5
TGTGCCAGCGGAGAGACCCAGTACTTC
CASGETQYF
>-|TRBV10-2|14|-|TRBJ2-3
TGCGCCACCCCTGCGCGGGGACACACAGATACGCAGTATTTT
CATPARGHTDTQYF
>TRBD2|TRBV4-1|17|-|TRBJ2-1
TGCGCCAGCAGCCAAGGGACTACTAGCGGGAGTATTGATGAGCAGTTCTTC
CASSQGTTSGSIDEQFF
>TRBD1|TRBV6-1|14|once|TRBJ1-1
TGTGCCAGCAGGACAGGGGGCTGGGACACTGAAGCTTTCTTT
CASRTGGWDTEAFF
>-|TRBV6-6|14|-|TRBJ2-7
TGTGCCAGCAGTTACTCGGGGACCAGAGGAGAGCAGTACTTC
CASSYSGTRGEQYF
>-|TRBV6-1|11|-|TRBJ1-2
TGTGCCACCAGACTCAACTATGGCTACACCTTC
CATRLNYGYTF
>-|TRBV7-6|15|-|TRBJ2-2
TGTGCCAGCAGCTTTTCCCCAGGGAACACCGGGGAGCTGTTTTTT
CASSFSPGNTGELFF
>-|TRBV2|13|few|TRBJ1-1
TGTGCCAGCATTACGGGTATGAACACTGAAGCTTTCTTT
CASITGMNTEAFF
>TRBD2|TRBV4-3|15|-|TRBJ2-7
TGCGCCAGCAGCCAAGGGACTAGCAGCGCCTACGAGCAGTACTTC
CASSQGTSSAYEQYF
>-|TRBV19|15|-|TRBJ1-5
TGTGCCAGTAGTGCCGGGGGGGGGCGAGGACAGCCCCAGCATTTT
CASSAGGGRGQPQHF
>-|TRBV19|15|-|TRBJ1-4
TGTGCCAGTAGTATCGGTCAGGGGATGGATGAAAAACTGTTTTTT
CASSIGQGMDEKLFF
>TRBD2|TRBV11-3|19|-|TRBJ2-1
TGTGCCACAAGTCTAGGAGGACTAGCGGAGAGGAGCTCCTACAATGAGCAGTTCTTC
CATSLGGLAERSSYNEQFF
>-|TRBV5-4|15|-|TRBJ2-5
TGTGCCAGCAGCTCGGCGGACTCTTTGGGCGAGACCCAGTACTTC
CASSSADSLGETQYF
>TRBD2|TRBV5-1|16|-|TRBJ2-2
TGCGCCAGCAGCTCCCCTCCTAGCGGGGAATTCGGGGAGCTGTTTTTT
CASSSPPSGEFGELFF
>TRBD1|TRBV30|13|-|TRBJ2-7
TGTGCCTGGTCACAGGGGGCATTCTACGAGCAGTACTTC
CAWSQGAFYEQYF
>-|TRBV28|12|-|TRBJ2-5
TGTGCCAGCAGTTTATTTGGGGAGACCCAGTACTTC
CASSLFGETQYF
>TRBD1|TRBV9|15|-|TRBJ2-7
TGTGCCAGCAGCCCATCCGGAACAGGGGGTTACGAGCAGTACTTC
CASSPSGTGGYEQYF
>TRBD1|TRBV6-1|16|-|TRBJ1-2
TGTGCCAGCAGTGAAAAGGAGGACAGGGGGCGCGGCGGCTACACCTTC
CASSEKEDRGRGGYTF
>-|TRBV6-1|14|-|TRBJ2-5
TGTGCCAGCAGTACCGGACAGGCGGGGGAGACCCAGTACTTC
CASSTGQAGETQYF
>-|TRBV6-1|12|-|TRBJ1-5
TGTGCCAGCAGATTGTACCTTCAGCCCCAGCATTTT
CASRLYLQPQHF
>-|TRBV28|13|-|TRBJ1-1
TGTGCCAGCACCCTTCCTCCGAACACTGAAGCTTTCTTT
CASTLPPNTEAFF
>-|TRBV29-1|11|-|TRBJ1-1
TGCAGCGTTGGGGGAGTCACTGAAGCTTTCTTT
CSVGGVTEAFF
>-|TRBV5-6|11|-|TRBJ2-7
TGTGCCAGCAGCGACCCCTACGAGCAGTACTTC
CASSDPYEQYF
>-|TRBV2|13|-|TRBJ2-5
TGTGCCAGCAGTGGGTCGAGCCAAGAGACCCAGTACTTC
CASSGSSQETQYF
>-|TRBV13|15|-|TRBJ1-5
TGTGCCAGCAGCTTAACCAGGGAAAGACCTCAGCCCCAGCATTTT
CASSLTRERPQPQHF
>-|TRBV18|13|-|TRBJ2-3
TGTGCCAGCTCGCCCATCATCACAGATACGCAGTATTTT
CASSPIITDTQYF